This TCR beta chain was observed in a study of T cell repertoires in cytomegalovirus infection. Study-wide context: HLA-B-restricted CMV epitopes that are well studied, plus recently identified HLA-C-restricted ones, were used by the study. Public signatures in TCR beta pointed to CMV infection and matching HLA type. Findings of the study overall: There were HLA-C-restricted CMV-specific TCR beta clonotypes dominating the ex vivo response.

In this sample, this clonotype turned up many times. Its target is unknown. One entry per CDR3 protein, called by TCRdb with MiXCR from the reads. The sample lists tens of thousands of distinct CDR3 sequences, roughly a quarter occurring once. The length of the CDR3 is 15 residues. J was trimmed by 2 bases and V by 5 bases; bases with no gene match: 8. Germline V gene lookup returns CDR1 SGHTA and CDR2 FQGNSA. Sequences were derived from CD8+ T cells from cultured PBMCs, sampled from culture after CMV antigen stimulation. V is TRBV7-2 and J is TRBJ2-7; 8 positions match TRBD2. This receptor was taken from a human donor in good health (CMV status not recorded). Some clones in this sample may be carry-over from other donors' samples. CDR3 sequence: CASSPGGAPAYEQYF. CDR3 in DNA: TGTGCCAGCAGCCCGGGGGGGGCTCCTGCCTACGAGCAGTACTTC.